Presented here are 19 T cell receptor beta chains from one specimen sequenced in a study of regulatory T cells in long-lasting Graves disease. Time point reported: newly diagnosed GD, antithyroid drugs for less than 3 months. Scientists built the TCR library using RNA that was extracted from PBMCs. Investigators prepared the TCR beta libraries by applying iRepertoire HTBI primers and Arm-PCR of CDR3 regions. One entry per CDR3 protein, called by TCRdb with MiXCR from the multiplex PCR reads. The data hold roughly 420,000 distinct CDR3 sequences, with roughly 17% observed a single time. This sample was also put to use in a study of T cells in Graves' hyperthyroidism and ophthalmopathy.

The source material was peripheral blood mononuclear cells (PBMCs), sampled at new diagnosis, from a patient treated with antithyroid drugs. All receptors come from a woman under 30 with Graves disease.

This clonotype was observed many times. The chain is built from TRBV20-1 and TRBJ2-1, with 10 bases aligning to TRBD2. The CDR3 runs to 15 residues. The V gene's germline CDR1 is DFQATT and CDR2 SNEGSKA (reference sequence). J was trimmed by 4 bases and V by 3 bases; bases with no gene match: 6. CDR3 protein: CSASRGLALYNEQFF. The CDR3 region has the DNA TGCAGTGCTAGCCGGGGACTAGCGCTTTACAATGAGCAGTTCTTC.

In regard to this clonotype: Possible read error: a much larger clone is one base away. CDR3: CASSAEAMSYEQDF. The DNA for the CDR3 is TGTGCCAGCAGCGCCGAGGCGATGTCCTACGAGCAGGACTTC. The V and J genes are TRBV9 and TRBJ2-7; D not certain. The CDR3 loop spans 14 amino acids. CDR1 and CDR2 (germline): SGDLS, YYNGEE.

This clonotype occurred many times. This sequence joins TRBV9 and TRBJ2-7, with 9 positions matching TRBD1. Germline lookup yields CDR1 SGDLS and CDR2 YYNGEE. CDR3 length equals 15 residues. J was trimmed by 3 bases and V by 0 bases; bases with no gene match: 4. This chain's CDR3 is CASSVEPGQGYEQYF. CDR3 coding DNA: TGTGCCAGCAGCGTAGAGCCGGGACAGGGCTACGAGCAGTACTTC.

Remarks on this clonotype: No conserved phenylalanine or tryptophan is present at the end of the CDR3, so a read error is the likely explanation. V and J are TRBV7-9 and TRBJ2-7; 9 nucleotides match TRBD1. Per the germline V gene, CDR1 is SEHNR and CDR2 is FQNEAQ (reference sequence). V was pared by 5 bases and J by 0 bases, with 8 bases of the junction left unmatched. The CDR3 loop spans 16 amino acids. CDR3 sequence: CASSHSTGGSSYEQYL. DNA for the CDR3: TGTGCCAGCAGCCACAGTACAGGGGGCTCCTCCTACGAGCAGTACCTC.

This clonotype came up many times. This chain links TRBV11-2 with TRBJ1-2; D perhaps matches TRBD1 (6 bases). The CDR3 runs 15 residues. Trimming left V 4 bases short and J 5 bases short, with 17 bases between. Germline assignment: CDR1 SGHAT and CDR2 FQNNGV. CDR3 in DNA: TGTGCCAGCAGCTCAGTAGCGGACAGCCGGTATGGCTACACCTTC. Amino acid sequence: CASSSVADSRYGYTF. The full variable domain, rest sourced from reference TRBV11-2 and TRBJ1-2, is EAGVAQSPRYKIIEKRQSVAFWCNPISGHATLYWYQQILGQGPKLLIQFQNNGVVDDSQLPKDRFSAERLKGVDSTLKIQPAKLEDSAVYLCASSSVADSRYGYTFGSGTRLTVV.

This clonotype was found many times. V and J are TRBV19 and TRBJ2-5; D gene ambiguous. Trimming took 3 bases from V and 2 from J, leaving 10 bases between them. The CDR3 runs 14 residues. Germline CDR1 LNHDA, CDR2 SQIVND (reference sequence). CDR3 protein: CASSISRPQETQYF. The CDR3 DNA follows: TGTGCCAGTAGTATTAGCAGGCCACAAGAGACCCAGTACTTC.

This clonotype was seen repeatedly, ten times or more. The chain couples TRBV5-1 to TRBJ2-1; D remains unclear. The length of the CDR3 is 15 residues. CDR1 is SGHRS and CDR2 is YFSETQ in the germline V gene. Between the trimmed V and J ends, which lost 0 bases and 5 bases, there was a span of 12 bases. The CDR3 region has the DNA TGCGCCAGCAGCTTGGTAGGCTCGGCGAACAATGAGCAGTTCTTC. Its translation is CASSLVGSANNEQFF. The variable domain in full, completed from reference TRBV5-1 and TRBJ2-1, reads KAGVTQTPRYLIKTRGQQVTLSCSPISGHRSVSWYQQTPGQGLQFLFEYFSETQRNKGNFPGRFSGRQFSNSRSEMNVSTLELGDSALYLCASSLVGSANNEQFFGPGTRLTVL.

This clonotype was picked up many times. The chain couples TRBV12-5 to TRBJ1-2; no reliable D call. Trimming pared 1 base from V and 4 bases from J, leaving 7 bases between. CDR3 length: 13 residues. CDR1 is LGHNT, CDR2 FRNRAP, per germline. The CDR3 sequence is CASGLDRPYGYTF. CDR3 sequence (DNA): TGTGCTAGTGGTTTGGACAGACCCTATGGCTACACCTTC.

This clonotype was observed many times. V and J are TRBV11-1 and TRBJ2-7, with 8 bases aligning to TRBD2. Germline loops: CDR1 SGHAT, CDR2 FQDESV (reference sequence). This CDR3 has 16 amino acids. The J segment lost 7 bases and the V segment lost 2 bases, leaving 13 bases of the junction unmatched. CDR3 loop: CASSLRSTSVSGEQYF. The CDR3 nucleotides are TGTGCCAGCAGCTTAAGGTCGACTAGCGTCTCGGGTGAGCAGTACTTC.

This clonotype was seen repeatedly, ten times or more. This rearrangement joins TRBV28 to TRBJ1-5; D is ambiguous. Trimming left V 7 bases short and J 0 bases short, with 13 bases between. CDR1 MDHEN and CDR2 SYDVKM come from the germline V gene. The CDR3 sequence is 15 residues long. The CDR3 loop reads CASKQVPASNQPQHF. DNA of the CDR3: TGTGCCAGCAAGCAGGTCCCAGCTAGCAATCAGCCCCAGCATTTT.

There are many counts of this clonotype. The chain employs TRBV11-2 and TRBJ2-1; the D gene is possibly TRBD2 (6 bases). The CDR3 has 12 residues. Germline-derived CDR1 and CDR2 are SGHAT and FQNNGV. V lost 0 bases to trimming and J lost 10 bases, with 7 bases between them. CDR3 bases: TGTGCCAGCAGCTTAGAGGCGGGGGAGCAGTTCTTC. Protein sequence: CASSLEAGEQFF.

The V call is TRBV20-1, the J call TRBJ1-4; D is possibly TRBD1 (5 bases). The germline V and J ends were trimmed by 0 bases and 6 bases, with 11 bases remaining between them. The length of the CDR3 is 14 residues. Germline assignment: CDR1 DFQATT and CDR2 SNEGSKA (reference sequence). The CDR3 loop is CSARDPGADEKLFF. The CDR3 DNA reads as TGCAGTGCTAGAGATCCCGGGGCCGATGAAAAACTGTTTTTT.

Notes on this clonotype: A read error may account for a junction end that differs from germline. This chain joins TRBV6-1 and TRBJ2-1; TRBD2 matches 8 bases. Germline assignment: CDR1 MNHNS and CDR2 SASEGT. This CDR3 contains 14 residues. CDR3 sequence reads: CTSGQVSGGSEQFF. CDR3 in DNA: TGTACCAGCGGCCAAGTATCGGGAGGGTCTGAGCAGTTCTTC.

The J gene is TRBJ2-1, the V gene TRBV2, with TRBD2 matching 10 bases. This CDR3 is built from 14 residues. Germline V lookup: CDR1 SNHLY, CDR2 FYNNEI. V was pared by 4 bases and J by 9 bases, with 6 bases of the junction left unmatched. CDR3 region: CASSGLAGAGEQFF. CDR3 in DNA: TGTGCCAGCAGTGGCCTAGCGGGAGCGGGTGAGCAGTTCTTC.

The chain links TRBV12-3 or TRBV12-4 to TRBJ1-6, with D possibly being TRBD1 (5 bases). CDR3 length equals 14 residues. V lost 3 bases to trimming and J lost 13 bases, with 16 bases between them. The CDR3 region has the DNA TGTGCCAGCAGTTTGGGGCAGGCTCGTCAGCCCCTCCACTTT. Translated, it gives CASSLGQARQPLHF.

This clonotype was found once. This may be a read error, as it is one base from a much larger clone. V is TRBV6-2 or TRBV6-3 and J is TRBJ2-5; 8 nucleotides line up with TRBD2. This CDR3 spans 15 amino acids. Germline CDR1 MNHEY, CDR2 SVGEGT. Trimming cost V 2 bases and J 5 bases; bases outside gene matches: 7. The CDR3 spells CASSYRLAMDETQYF. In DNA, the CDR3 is TGTGCCAGCAGTTACCGACTAGCGATGGATGAGACCCAGTACTTC.

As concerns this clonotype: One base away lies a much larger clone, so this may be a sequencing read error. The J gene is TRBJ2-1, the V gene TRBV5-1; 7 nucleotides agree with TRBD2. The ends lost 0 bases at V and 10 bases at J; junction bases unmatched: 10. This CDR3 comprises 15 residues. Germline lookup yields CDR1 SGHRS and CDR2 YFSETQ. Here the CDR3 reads CASSLEPVRDYEQFF. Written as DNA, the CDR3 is TGCGCCAGCAGCTTGGAGCCGGTCCGGGACTACGAGCAGTTCTTC.

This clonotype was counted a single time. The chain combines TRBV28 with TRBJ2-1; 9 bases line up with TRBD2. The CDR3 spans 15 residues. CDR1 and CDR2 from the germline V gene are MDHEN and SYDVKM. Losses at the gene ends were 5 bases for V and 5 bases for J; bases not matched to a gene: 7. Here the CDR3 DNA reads TGTGCCAGCAGTGGCGGGACTAGCAGCCACAATGAGCAGTTCTTC. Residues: CASSGGTSSHNEQFF.

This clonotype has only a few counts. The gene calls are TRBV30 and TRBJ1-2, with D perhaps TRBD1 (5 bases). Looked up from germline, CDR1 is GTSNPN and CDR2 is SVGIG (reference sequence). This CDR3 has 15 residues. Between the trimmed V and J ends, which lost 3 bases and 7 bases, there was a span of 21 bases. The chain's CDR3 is CAWRSPGLQGSGYTF. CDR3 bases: TGTGCCTGGAGGTCCCCGGGACTGCAAGGTTCTGGCTACACCTTC.